This TCR beta chain was observed in a study of blood T cell repertoires in COVID-19. Study background: Acute and convalescent COVID-19 specimens originated in the United States, Italy and Spain. T cells, B-cell-depleted T cells, or PBMCs provided the cDNA or gDNA that served as material.

From germline, CDR1 is SGHRS and CDR2 YFSETQ. V was pared by 2 bases and J by 1 base, with 10 bases between. The CDR3 extends over 14 amino acids. Study processing details: Amplification of reference gene primers was used by the study to estimate nucleated cell counts. Method: immunoSEQ multiplex PCR; TCRdb's copy keeps in-frame clones and lacks some. V, J and clone size derive from that table, while D and trimming were established from the DNA sequence. The sample has around 200,000 clones, more than 70% seen once; the top ten hold roughly 2.6%. Sequenced material: peripheral blood. This clonotype was obtained from a middle-aged man with active or convalescent COVID-19. The genes are TRBV5-1 and TRBJ2-7; D call uncertain. CDR3 sequence reads: CASSFHELSYEQYF. The CDR3 bases are TGCGCCAGCAGCTTTCACGAGTTATCCTACGAGCAGTACTTC. The whole variable domain, remainder taken from reference TRBV5-1 and TRBJ2-7, is KAGVTQTPRYLIKTRGQQVTLSCSPISGHRSVSWYQQTPGQGLQFLFEYFSETQRNKGNFPGRFSGRQFSNSRSEMNVSTLELGDSALYLCASSFHELSYEQYFGPGTRLTVT.